What follows are 12 T cell receptor beta chains derived from one specimen sequenced in a study of blood T cells in healthy people across ages. PCR was performed a second time for roughly 7 to 11 cycles using a sample-barcoded 5' primer and a J-beta primer mix. TCRdb processed the 5' RACE reads anew with MiXCR; each CDR3 protein has one entry. Seen here are over 1,200,000 distinct CDR3 sequences, approximately 63% observed once, and the top ten hold roughly 7%. The sample comprised blood. All receptors derive from a man aged 18 to 30 in good health.

This chain connects TRBV20-1 to TRBJ2-5, with D possibly TRBD2 on 6 matching bases. Germline CDR1 DFQATT, CDR2 SNEGSKA (reference sequence). The ends were cut back, 7 bases at V and 3 bases at J, with 15 bases in the middle. CDR3 size: 13 residues. CDR3 bases: TGCAGTGGCTTATCTAGCGACGAAGAGACCCAGTACTTC. Its translation is CSGLSSDEETQYF.

The count of this clonotype is one. The CDR3 DNA reads TGTGCCAGCAGTTATACATATCGAACAGGGTTTTCTGGCTACACCTTC. Translation gives CASSYTYRTGFSGYTF. This sequence joins TRBV12-3 or TRBV12-4 and TRBJ1-2, with D possibly TRBD1 on 6 matching bases. CDR3 length equals 16 residues. V lost 4 bases, J lost 7 bases, and 22 bases lay in between.

V and J are TRBV20-1 and TRBJ2-3; 7 bases agree with TRBD2. V was pared by 5 bases and J by 2 bases, with 7 bases of the junction left unmatched. Germline V gene lookup returns CDR1 DFQATT and CDR2 SNEGSKA (reference sequence). The CDR3 is 14 amino acids. The CDR3 is CSAGRTSATDTQYF. CDR3 sequence (DNA): TGCAGTGCTGGCCGGACTAGTGCCACAGATACGCAGTATTTT.

The rearrangement links TRBV5-6 to TRBJ2-5; 7 bases are shared with TRBD1. TRBJ2-7 explains the end of the DNA better; the J call may be wrong. This CDR3 has 15 residues. CDR1 is SGHDT and CDR2 is YYEEEE in the germline V gene. CDR3 in amino acids: CASSSARDSDYEQYF. Written as DNA, the CDR3 is TGTGCCAGCAGCTCCGCCCGGGACAGTGACTACGAGCAGTACTTC.

This chain uses TRBV28 with TRBJ1-1, with 9 bases identical to TRBD1. V lost 6 bases to trimming and J lost 1 base; unmatched junction nucleotides: 3. The CDR3 has 14 amino acids. Germline values: CDR1 MDHEN, CDR2 SYDVKM. CDR3 nucleotides: TGTGCCAGCAGAGAACAGGGGGCGAACACTGAAGCTTTCTTT. The encoded protein is CASREQGANTEAFF.

The chain has TRBV7-2 and TRBJ1-1; D is uncertain. There are 14 residues in the CDR3. Per the germline V gene, CDR1 is SGHTA and CDR2 is FQGNSA. V was shortened by 5 bases and J by 1 base, with 11 bases between the two germline ends. The CDR3 here is CASSPQAGNTEAFF. For the CDR3, the DNA is TGTGCCAGCAGCCCCCAGGCAGGGAACACTGAAGCTTTCTTT. Variable domain in full (rest from reference TRBV7-2 and TRBJ1-1): GAGVSQSPSNKVTEKGKDVELRCDPISGHTALYWYRQSLGQGLEFLIYFQGNSAPDKSGLPSDRFSAERTGGSVSTLTIQRTQQEDSAVYLCASSPQAGNTEAFFGQGTRLTVV.

In DNA form, the CDR3 reads TGTGCCAGCAGCTGGGCAACTGAAGCTTTCTTT. Translated, it gives CASSWATEAFF. The chain has TRBV7-9 and TRBJ1-1, with D hard to call. The length of the CDR3 is 11 residues. Germline V gene data show CDR1 as SEHNR and CDR2 as FQNEAQ (reference sequence). Between the trimmed V and J ends, which lost 4 bases and 5 bases, there was a span of 5 bases.

This clonotype came up a few times. The chain uses TRBV11-2 and TRBJ2-7, with D possibly TRBD2 on 6 matching bases. The CDR3 totals 14 residues. Trimming removed 5 bases at V and 3 bases at J, with 14 bases between. Per the germline V gene, CDR1 is SGHAT and CDR2 is FQNNGV. Written as DNA, the CDR3 is TGTGCCAGCAGCCCCGTCGGGGGAGGCTACGAGCAGTACTTC. Translating it yields CASSPVGGGYEQYF.

The J gene is TRBJ1-5, the V gene TRBV27; a possible D gene is TRBD1 (6 bases). The V and J ends lost 6 bases and 7 bases respectively, with 16 bases between them. There are 14 residues in the CDR3. Germline-derived CDR1 and CDR2 are MNHEY and SMNVEV (reference sequence). Written as DNA, the CDR3 is TGTGCCAGCAGCCCCGGGACAAGAGGCCAGCCCCAGCATTTT. Its protein product is CASSPGTRGQPQHF.

The chain has TRBV10-3 and TRBJ2-4, with 7 positions matching TRBD1. The CDR3 sequence is 12 residues long. The trim removed 11 bases at V and 6 bases at J, leaving 7 bases unmatched. Per germline, CDR1 ENHRY and CDR2 SYGVKD. CDR3 protein: CASSEGANIQYF. CDR3 DNA: TGTGCCTCAAGCGAGGGGGCAAACATTCAGTACTTC.

The V call is TRBV7-2, the J call TRBJ1-2, with D hard to call. With 6 bases removed from V and 8 bases from J, the gap between germline ends came to 13 bases. Germline-derived CDR1 and CDR2 are SGHTA and FQGNSA. The CDR3 consists of 12 residues. CDR3 residues: CASSREVEGYTF. In nucleotides, the CDR3 is TGTGCCAGCAGTCGGGAGGTTGAGGGCTACACCTTC. The variable domain in full, with the rest retrieved from reference TRBV7-2 and TRBJ1-2, is GAGVSQSPSNKVTEKGKDVELRCDPISGHTALYWYRQSLGQGLEFLIYFQGNSAPDKSGLPSDRFSAERTGGSVSTLTIQRTQQEDSAVYLCASSREVEGYTFGSGTRLTVV.

V is TRBV6-6 and J is TRBJ2-1, with TRBD2 matching over 11 bases. CDR1 is MNHNY and CDR2 is SVGAGI in the germline V gene (reference sequence). V trimming: 9 bases; J trimming: 8 bases; junction bases outside the gene matches: 12. The CDR3 is 15 amino acids. The CDR3 loop reads CASTSGSPTGDEQFF. The CDR3, as DNA: TGTGCCAGTACTAGCGGGAGCCCCACCGGCGATGAGCAGTTCTTC.